One and the same sample provided the 10 T cell receptor beta chains below, sequenced in a study of cytomegalovirus exposure and HLA in healthy donors. In the PCR, 60 Vbeta and 13 Jbeta primers were used. Libraries were prepared by immunoSEQ multiplex PCR; TCRdb keeps only in-frame clonotypes and omits some of them. The sample yields 100,000 to 150,000 clones, around four fifths seen once. Specimen: PBMCs. The receptors were gathered from a woman aged 40-49 years in good health and CMV-seronegative.

The chain joins TRBV23-1 to TRBJ1-3; TRBD1 aligns across 10 bases. TRBV23-1 qualifies as an ORF whose function is uncertain. The CDR3 sequence is 15 residues long. The V and J ends lost 6 bases and 4 bases, in that order; junction bases with no gene match: 6. CDR3 residues: CASRMDRGEGNTIYF. The CDR3 DNA follows: TGCGCCAGCAGAATGGACAGGGGGGAAGGAAACACCATATATTTT.

The V call is TRBV25-1, the J call TRBJ2-2; TRBD1 matches 8 bases. Germline V gives CDR1 MGHDK, CDR2 SYGVNS. This CDR3 comprises 15 residues. V trimming: 2 bases; J trimming: 4 bases; junction bases outside the gene matches: 3. CDR3 bases: TGTGCCAGCAGTGAACCGACAGGGGTCACCGGGGAGCTGTTTTTT. This codes for CASSEPTGVTGELFF.

This chain joins TRBV18 and TRBJ2-7; 8 bases align to TRBD1. Per germline, CDR1 KGHSH and CDR2 LQKENI. J gave up 2 bases and V 6 bases, and 12 bases lay outside the gene matches. The CDR3 sequence is 16 residues long. CDR3 amino acids: CASSSTADREAYEQYF. In DNA form, the CDR3 reads TGTGCCAGCTCCTCCACCGCGGACAGGGAGGCCTACGAGCAGTACTTC.

The chain joins TRBV6-1 to TRBJ1-3; a possible D gene is TRBD1 (5 bases). V was shortened by 7 bases and J by 0 bases, with 10 bases between the two germline ends. CDR3 size: 14 residues. In germline, CDR1 is MNHNS, CDR2 SASEGT. CDR3 residues: CASTTRGSGNTIYF. Here the CDR3 DNA reads TGTGCCAGCACCACAAGGGGCTCTGGAAACACCATATATTTT.

The chain recombines TRBV10-2 with TRBJ2-7; 7 bases fit TRBD2. This CDR3 has 14 residues. J lost 3 bases, V lost 0 bases, and 2 bases had no gene match. Germline assignment: CDR1 WSHSY and CDR2 SAAADI. CDR3 amino acids: CASSESSGIYEQYF. Here the CDR3 DNA reads TGCGCCAGCAGTGAGTCGAGCGGGATCTACGAGCAGTACTTC.

This rearrangement joins TRBV7-3 to TRBJ1-1, with D maybe TRBD1 (5 bases). The V end lost 5 bases, the J end lost 4 bases, and 17 bases lay between the germline ends. CDR3 size: 15 residues. Germline V lookup: CDR1 SGHTA, CDR2 FQGTGA. Here the CDR3 reads CASSNLGGGITEAFF. CDR3 nucleotide sequence: TGTGCCAGCAGCAACCTTGGGGGGGGGATCACTGAAGCTTTCTTT.

The chain couples TRBV6-6 to TRBJ2-3; D is perhaps TRBD2 (7 bases). The germline CDR1 and CDR2 sequences are MNHNY and SVGAGI (reference sequence). V was clipped by 2 bases and J by 4 bases, with 13 bases between them. This CDR3 region has 15 residues. This chain's CDR3 is CASSYGGGVADTQYF. CDR3 DNA sequence: TGTGCCAGCAGTTACGGGGGGGGCGTGGCAGATACGCAGTATTTT.

The V and J genes are TRBV19 and TRBJ1-2, with 12 bases identical to TRBD1. Per the germline V gene, CDR1 is LNHDA and CDR2 is SQIVND (reference sequence). Trimming took 1 base from V and 2 from J; bases not matched to a gene: 11. The CDR3 contains 19 residues. The CDR3 loop is CASSIAGTGGARVNYGYTF. The CDR3 nucleotides read TGTGCCAGTAGTATAGCAGGGACAGGGGGCGCCAGAGTGAACTATGGCTACACCTTC.

This chain links TRBV7-6 with TRBJ2-1; 9 bases are shared with TRBD1. The junction had 10 bases not matched to a gene; V was cut back by 3 bases and J by 7 bases. The CDR3 has 16 residues. The germline V gene has CDR1 SGHVS and CDR2 FNYEAQ. The CDR3 DNA reads as TGTGCCAGCAGCTTTACCTCCGGGACAGGGCCAAATGAGCAGTTCTTC. Amino acid sequence: CASSFTSGTGPNEQFF.

The V gene is TRBV6-6, the J gene TRBJ1-1, with D maybe TRBD1 (5 bases). This CDR3 has 14 amino acids. CDR1 and CDR2 from the germline V gene are MNHNY and SVGAGI (reference sequence). V was trimmed by 5 bases and J by 0 bases, leaving 10 bases between them. The chain's CDR3 is CASSDSSLNTEAFF. CDR3 sequence (DNA): TGTGCCAGCAGTGACAGTTCCTTGAACACTGAAGCTTTCTTT.